What follows is one T cell receptor (beta chain) and its context. What it binds is unknown. Profiling relied on immunoSEQ multiplex PCR, and the TCRdb table lists in-frame clones only, not all of them. The repertoire holds about 180,000 clones, with 70% to 90% as singletons. These data belong to a study of T cell responses to AZD1222 COVID-19 vaccine. Findings of the study overall: Among spike-specific TCRs, nearly half reportedly target unmutated variant regions. Spike-specific TCR breadth and depth grew following two AZD1222 doses. There were mostly white British donors and more females than males, and clonal diversity was possibly underestimated.

This CDR3 spans 14 amino acids. The germline V gene encodes CDR1 MRHNA and CDR2 SNTAGT. V shed 10 bases and J 3 bases; nucleotides not matched to a gene: 8. V gene TRBV6-4 combines with J gene TRBJ2-1; 8 bases line up with TRBD2. The origin of this receptor is an adult in good health. Specimen: peripheral blood, collected on day 0 of AZD1222 vaccination. The CDR3 DNA sequence: TGTGCCACCGAGGGAACTAGCGGCTACAATGAGCAGTTCTTC. Its protein product is CATEGTSGYNEQFF.